The 13 T cell receptor beta chains presented below share a single source sample, sequenced in a study of identical twins (dated by TCRdb to about 2016). The library came from 5' RACE. Sequenced using an Illumina HiSeq 2000. Clones were called with MiXCR by TCRdb after fastp trimmed the public reads at Q25, and only in-frame beta chains were retained. Identical CDR3 protein sequences are pooled into one entry, listed with their most common genes and DNA. The sample table contains around 20,000 distinct CDR3 sequences; only one count was recorded for about two thirds of them. The top ten clonotypes cover approximately 6% of the sample. The sequencing sample was made of memory (CD45RO+) T cells sorted from blood. This specimen's cell subset or site label, per the study, means: CD45RO+ enriched T cells. The source of these receptors is a woman younger than 35 in good health. This table probably holds off-target reads from a library built for another chain.

There are a few counts of this clonotype. V gene TRBV10-2 combines with J gene TRBJ2-1, with unresolved D. Germline lookup yields CDR1 WSHSY and CDR2 SAAADI. This CDR3 is built from 12 residues. Trimming pared 6 bases from V and 11 bases from J, leaving 14 bases between. The CDR3 protein is CASRTGDRKQFF. DNA for the CDR3: TGCGCCAGCAGGACGGGTGATAGGAAGCAGTTCTTC.

This chain links TRBV6-1 with TRBJ2-3, with 10 bases matching TRBD2. CDR1 and CDR2 from the germline V gene are MNHNS and SASEGT. V lost 5 bases, J lost 4 bases, and 9 bases stayed unmatched. This CDR3 is 16 amino acids long. CDR3 residues: CASSPVSGRAPDTQYF. The CDR3 coding sequence is TGTGCCAGCAGTCCCGTCAGCGGGAGGGCCCCAGATACGCAGTATTTT.

J is TRBJ1-2 and V is TRBV6-1; D is uncertain. Trimming cost V 2 bases and J 4 bases, with 14 bases left between them. The CDR3 extends over 15 amino acids. Germline-derived CDR1 and CDR2 are MNHNS and SASEGT. In DNA, the CDR3 is TGTGCCAGCAGTGAATCCCATGATGTTGGCTATGGCTACACCTTC. This translates into CASSESHDVGYGYTF.

This chain joins TRBV2 and TRBJ2-3; 13 bases fit TRBD2. With V trimmed by 8 bases and J by 6 bases, 8 bases remained unmatched. The V gene's germline CDR1 is SNHLY and CDR2 FYNNEI. The CDR3 length is 15 residues. CDR3 in amino acids: CASGTSGKPGDTQYF. CDR3 bases: TGTGCCAGCGGGACTAGCGGGAAACCCGGGGATACGCAGTATTTT.

This clonotype was seen a handful of times. The rearrangement joins TRBV4-3 to TRBJ2-1; D is unclear. V was pared by 4 bases and J by 0 bases, with 19 bases between. The CDR3 has 18 amino acids. Germline assignment: CDR1 LGHNA and CDR2 YSLEER. CDR3 DNA sequence: TGCGCCAGCAGCCTCCGAACAACCGCGACCTTCTCCTACAATGAGCAGTTCTTC. It encodes CASSLRTTATFSYNEQFF.

V usage is TRBV2 and J usage is TRBJ2-7, with D possibly matching TRBD2 (6 bases). V was clipped by 7 bases and J by 4 bases, with 11 bases between them. This CDR3 has 12 amino acids. Germline V CDR1 and CDR2: SNHLY, FYNNEI. This CDR3 is CASNRGVYEQYF. As DNA, the CDR3 is TGTGCCAGCAATCGCGGGGTTTACGAGCAGTACTTC. The entire variable domain, with the rest obtained from reference TRBV2 and TRBJ2-7, is as follows: EPEVTQTPSHQVTQMGQEVILRCVPISNHLYFYWYRQILGQKVEFLVSFYNNEISEKSEIFDDQFSVERPDGSNFTLKIRSTKLEDSAMYFCASNRGVYEQYFGPGTRLTVT.

This sequence joins TRBV25-1 and TRBJ2-1; weak D call: TRBD2 (6 bases). CDR1 is MGHDK and CDR2 is SYGVNS in the germline V gene. Deletions cut 3 bases from V and 12 bases from J, with 9 bases between. This CDR3 has 11 residues. This chain's CDR3 is CASSDRGRQFF. The CDR3, as DNA: TGTGCCAGCAGTGACCGGGGGAGGCAGTTCTTC.

This clonotype was seen more than once but under ten times. The chain employs TRBV2 and TRBJ2-3, with 11 positions matching TRBD2. Trimming at V came to 6 bases and at J to 1 base, leaving 6 bases not matched to a gene. CDR3 length equals 16 residues. Germline V CDR1 and CDR2: SNHLY, FYNNEI. CDR3 nucleotides: TGTGCCAGCAGGGCCGGGACTAGCGGACGCACAGATACGCAGTATTTT. The encoded protein is CASRAGTSGRTDTQYF.

This chain uses TRBV7-4 with TRBJ1-5, with TRBD1 as a possible D gene (6 bases). Trimming left V 1 base short and J 1 base short, with 8 bases between. The CDR3 is 15 amino acids. Germline values: CDR1 SGHVT, CDR2 SQSDAQ. CDR3 amino acids: CASSLDRVSNQPQHF. Here the CDR3 DNA reads TGTGCCAGCAGCTTAGACAGGGTGAGCAATCAGCCCCAGCATTTT.

The chain has TRBV18 and TRBJ2-7, with 8 bases fitting TRBD2. V shed 3 bases, J shed 1 base, and the junction held 8 bases outside the gene matches. This CDR3 region has 16 residues. Looked up from germline, CDR1 is KGHSH and CDR2 is LQKENI. The CDR3 DNA reads as TGTGCCAGCTCACCTGGATCGTTAGCGGGATCCTACGAGCAGTACTTC. Protein sequence: CASSPGSLAGSYEQYF. Full variable domain (rest looked up from reference TRBV18 and TRBJ2-7): NAGVMQNPRHLVRRRGQEARLRCSPMKGHSHVYWYRQLPEEGLKFMVYLQKENIIDESGMPKERFSAEFPKEGPSILRIQQVVRGDSAAYFCASSPGSLAGSYEQYFGPGTRLTVT.

The V and J genes are TRBV29-1 and TRBJ2-7; 8 nucleotides agree with TRBD2. V dropped 4 bases and J dropped 1; count of bases not matched to a gene: 9. The CDR3 runs 15 residues. Germline V lookup: CDR1 SQVTM, CDR2 ANQGSEA. CDR3 sequence (DNA): TGCAGCGTTGCCGGCGGGAGGACTTCATCCTACGAGCAGTACTTC. Protein: CSVAGGRTSSYEQYF.

This chain connects TRBV7-8 to TRBJ2-1, with 8 bases lining up with TRBD2. This CDR3 is 15 amino acids long. Germline V lookup: CDR1 SGHVS, CDR2 FQNEAQ. Losses at the gene ends were 5 bases for V and 5 bases for J; bases not matched to a gene: 8. The CDR3 loop is CASSLSGTRNNEQFF. The DNA of the CDR3 is TGTGCCAGCAGCCTCTCCGGGACTAGAAACAATGAGCAGTTCTTC.

V usage is TRBV20-1 and J usage is TRBJ1-3, with D hard to call. The CDR3 has 16 amino acids. The germline gives CDR1 DFQATT, CDR2 SNEGSKA (reference sequence). Trimming cost V 1 base and J 0 bases, with 13 bases left between them. CDR3 sequence (DNA): TGCAGTGCTAGAGTCGTTATGACTAGCTCTGGAAACACCATATATTTT. Translation: CSARVVMTSSGNTIYF.